The source of this T cell receptor (beta chain) is a study of patients and donors after allogeneic stem cell transplantation. MiXCR, run by TCRdb on the RT-PCR reads, gives a single entry per CDR3 protein. The sample contains about 70,000 distinct CDR3 sequences, approximately 25% of which appear only once. At least ten counts were recorded for this clonotype. The TCR originated in a human donor who was either an allogeneic HSCT recipient or a stem cell or donor lymphocyte infusion donor (not recorded which). It is not recorded whose cells these are; they may come from a transplant donor. Sequencing input: blood, either unsorted or a sorted T cell fraction (not recorded which).

Written as DNA, the CDR3 is TGTGCCATCAGTCCGGGACAGGAAAAACTGTTTTTT. It is translated as CAISPGQEKLFF. The V and J genes are TRBV10-3 and TRBJ1-4; 7 bases are a match to TRBD1. After removal of 5 bases from V and 8 bases from J, the junction contained 2 bases not matched to a gene. Germline CDR1 ENHRY, CDR2 SYGVKD. The CDR3 is 12 residues long.